This TCR beta chain was recovered during a study of regulatory and conventional T cells in RAG deficiency. Generated by immunoSEQ multiplex PCR, the TCRdb table keeps only in-frame clones and is missing some. This repertoire shows some 30,000 clones, just under 90% found once; its top ten account for about 4.9%. Overall study results and limits: Other subsets showed 8.5 to 10-fold reductions, but Treg unique TCR beta sequences fell 80 to 100-fold in these patients. In Omenn syndrome, sorted "Tregs" may be peripherally activated cells.

Of note for this clone: Its antigen is unidentified.

The V gene's germline CDR1 is LNHDA and CDR2 SQIVND (reference sequence). This CDR3 contains 13 residues. V shed 6 bases, J shed 5 bases, and the junction held 6 bases outside the gene matches. This same sample was also part of a study on regulatory T cells. From that paper: Primers: 52 TRBV forward and 13 TRBJ reverse. Skewed V and J usage and few unique V-J pairs marked patient repertoires, most in Tregs.

Sequencing input: CD8+ T cells sorted from blood. The origin of this receptor is a human donor in good health. The rearrangement joins TRBV19 to TRBJ2-7, with 8 bases identical to TRBD1. The CDR3 sequence: CASRDRVRHEQYF. The CDR3 DNA reads TGTGCCAGTAGGGACAGGGTCCGGCACGAGCAGTACTTC.